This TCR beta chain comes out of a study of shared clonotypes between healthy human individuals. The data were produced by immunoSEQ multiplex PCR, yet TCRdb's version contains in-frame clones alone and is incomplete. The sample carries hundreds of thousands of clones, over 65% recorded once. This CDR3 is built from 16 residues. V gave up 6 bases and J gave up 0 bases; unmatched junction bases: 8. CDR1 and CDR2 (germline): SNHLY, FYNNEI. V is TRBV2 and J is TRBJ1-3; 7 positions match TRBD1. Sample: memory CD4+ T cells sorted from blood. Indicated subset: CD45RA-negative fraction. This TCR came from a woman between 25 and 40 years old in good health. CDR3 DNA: TGTGCCAGCAGGGGACAGTTAAGAAGCTCTGGAAACACCATATATTTT. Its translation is CASRGQLRSSGNTIYF.